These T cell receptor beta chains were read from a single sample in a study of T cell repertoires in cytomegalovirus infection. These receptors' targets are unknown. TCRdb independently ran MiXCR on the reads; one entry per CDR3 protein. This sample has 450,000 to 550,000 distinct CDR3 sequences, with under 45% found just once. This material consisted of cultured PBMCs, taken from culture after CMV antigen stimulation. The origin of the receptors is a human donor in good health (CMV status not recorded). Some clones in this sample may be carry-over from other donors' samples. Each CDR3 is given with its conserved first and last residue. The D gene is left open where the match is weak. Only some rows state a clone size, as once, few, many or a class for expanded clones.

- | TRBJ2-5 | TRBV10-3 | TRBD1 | TGTGCCATCAGAAGTGACAGGGAACAAGAGACCCAGTACTTC | CAIRSDREQETQYF
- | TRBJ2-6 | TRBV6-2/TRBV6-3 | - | TGTGCCACCCGGGATCCTGGGGCCAACGTCCTGACTTTC | CATRDPGANVLTF
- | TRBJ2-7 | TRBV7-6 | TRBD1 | TGTGCCAGCAGCTTAGGGGACAGGTATTTCGGGTACGAGCAGTACTTC | CASSLGDRYFGYEQYF
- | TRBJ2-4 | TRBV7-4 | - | TGTGCCAGCAGCTTAGCGTCGCGACCCTTGTACTTC | CASSLASRPLYF
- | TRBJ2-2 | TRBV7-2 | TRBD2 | TGTGCCAGCAGCTACGGACTAGCTTCCGCCTTCGCCACCGGGGAGCTGTTTTTT | CASSYGLASAFATGELFF
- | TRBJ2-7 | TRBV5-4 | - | TGTGCCAGCAGCCAGTCCAACCGGGACGGAACCTACGAGCAGTACTTC | CASSQSNRDGTYEQYF
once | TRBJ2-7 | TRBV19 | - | TGTGCCAGTAGTATAGGTCCCCGCAGGAAGAGCTCCTACGAGCAGTACTTC | CASSIGPRRKSSYEQYF
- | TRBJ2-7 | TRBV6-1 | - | TGTGCCAGCAGTTTCTTAAAACCAGGGGAGGGCGAGCAGTACTTC | CASSFLKPGEGEQYF
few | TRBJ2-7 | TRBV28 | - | TGTGCCAGCAGTGGGCTACAGGGTACCTACGAGCAGTACTTC | CASSGLQGTYEQYF
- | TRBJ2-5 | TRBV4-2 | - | TGTGCCAGCAGCCAAGTTGGAATCCAAGAGACCCAGTACTTC | CASSQVGIQETQYF
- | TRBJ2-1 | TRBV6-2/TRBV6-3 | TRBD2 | TGTGCCAGCATATTAGCGGGAGGACCCTACAATGAGCAGTTCTTC | CASILAGGPYNEQFF
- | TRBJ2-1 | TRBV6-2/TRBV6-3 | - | TGTGCCAGCAGTTACGGGCCGGGAAAAAATTACAATGAGCAGTTCTTC | CASSYGPGKNYNEQFF
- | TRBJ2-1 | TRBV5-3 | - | TGTGCCAGCAGCCCGGGCGGACTCGACACCCAGAGTTACAATGAGCAGTTCTTC | CASSPGGLDTQSYNEQFF
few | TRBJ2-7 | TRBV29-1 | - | TGCAGCGTTGGGACAGCTTTCCTCTACGAGCAGTACTTC | CSVGTAFLYEQYF
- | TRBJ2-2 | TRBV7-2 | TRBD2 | TGTGCCAGCAGCTTAGCGGGACTAGTGGGGACCGGGGAGCTGTTTTTT | CASSLAGLVGTGELFF
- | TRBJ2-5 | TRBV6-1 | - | TGTGCCAGCAGTGCCATGACAGTAATTCAAGAGACCCAGTACTTC | CASSAMTVIQETQYF
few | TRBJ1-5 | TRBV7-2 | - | TGTGCCAGCAGCTTAGAGGGGCGGGGGGCTGGTCAGCCCCAGCATTTT | CASSLEGRGAGQPQHF
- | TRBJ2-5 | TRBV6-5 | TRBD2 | TGTGCCAGCAGTAACGGGGGACTAGCGGCACAAGAGACCCAGTACTTC | CASSNGGLAAQETQYF
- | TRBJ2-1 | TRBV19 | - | TGTGCCAGTAGTATAGATAACGCCCTTCGGGATGAGCAGTTCTTC | CASSIDNALRDEQFF
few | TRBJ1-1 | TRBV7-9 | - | TGTGCCAGCAGCTTAGAGCGGGGGACGAACACTGAAGCTTTCTTT | CASSLERGTNTEAFF
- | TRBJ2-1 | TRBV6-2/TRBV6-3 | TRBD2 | TGTGCCAGCAGTTACTCTAGCGGGAGCCAAGAGCAGTTCTTC | CASSYSSGSQEQFF
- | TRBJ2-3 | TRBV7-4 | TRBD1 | TGTGCCAGCAGCTTACGCGTGGACAGGGGAACAGATACGCAGTATTTT | CASSLRVDRGTDTQYF
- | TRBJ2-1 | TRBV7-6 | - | TGTGCCAGCAGCTTAAGAGGGGATCCCACAAATGAGCAGTTCTTC | CASSLRGDPTNEQFF
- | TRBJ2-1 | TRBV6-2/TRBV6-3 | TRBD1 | TGTGCCAGCAGTTTGAGCACAAGATACAGGGGTGAGCAGTTCTTC | CASSLSTRYRGEQFF
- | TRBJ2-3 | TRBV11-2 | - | TGTGCCAGCAGCTTAGGAGCGGTTCGGTCAGATACGCAGTATTTT | CASSLGAVRSDTQYF
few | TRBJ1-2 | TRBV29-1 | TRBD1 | TGCAGCGTTGTTACAGGGGGGCGCGACGATGGCTACACCTTC | CSVVTGGRDDGYTF
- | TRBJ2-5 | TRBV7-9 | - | TGTGCCAGCAGCTTTTCGGCCGGTCCTGTGACCCAGTACTTC | CASSFSAGPVTQYF
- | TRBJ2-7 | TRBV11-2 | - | TGTGCCAGCAGCCTAAGGAGGCCCACCTACGAGCAGTACTTC | CASSLRRPTYEQYF
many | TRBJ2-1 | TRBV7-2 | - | TGTGCCAGCAGCGGTAGCTCCTACAATGAGCAGTTCTTC | CASSGSSYNEQFF
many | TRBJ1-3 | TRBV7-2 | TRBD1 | TGTGCCAGCAGCTTATCGGGGACAGGTCTTACCCCTCGCGGAAACACCATATATTTT | CASSLSGTGLTPRGNTIYF
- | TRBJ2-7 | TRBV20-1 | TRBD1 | TGCAGTGCTAGGACAGGGGCTATTTCCTACGAGCAGTACTTC | CSARTGAISYEQYF
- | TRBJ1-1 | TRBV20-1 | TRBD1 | TGCAGTGCTGGGGACAGGGGGGCTGAAGCTTTCTTT | CSAGDRGAEAFF
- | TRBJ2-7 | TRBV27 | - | TGTGCCAGCAGTCCCCAGGACCGAGCTTACGAGCAGTACTTC | CASSPQDRAYEQYF
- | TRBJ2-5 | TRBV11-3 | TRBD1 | TGTGCCAGCAGCCCCCACAGGGGGGTAGAGACCCAGTACTTC | CASSPHRGVETQYF
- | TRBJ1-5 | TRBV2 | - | TGTGCCAGCAGTGAAGCGAGTGGCAGAAATCAGCCCCAGCATTTT | CASSEASGRNQPQHF
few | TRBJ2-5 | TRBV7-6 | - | TGTGCCAGCAGCCAGGGGAGGGAGACCCAGTACTTC | CASSQGRETQYF
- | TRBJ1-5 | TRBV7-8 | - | TGTGCCAGCAGCCCAGGTTATAGCAATCAGCCCCAGCATTTT | CASSPGYSNQPQHF
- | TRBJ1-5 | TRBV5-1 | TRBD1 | TGCGCCAGCAGCTTGGACAGGGGTGAGCCCCAGCATTTT | CASSLDRGEPQHF
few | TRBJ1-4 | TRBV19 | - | TGTGCCAGTAGTACGACAGGAGACGGCTTTAAAATCTATGAAAAACTGTTTTTT | CASSTTGDGFKIYEKLFF
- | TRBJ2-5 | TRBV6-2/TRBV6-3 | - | TGTGCCAGCAGTTGGAGTTTGGAGACCCAGTACTTC | CASSWSLETQYF
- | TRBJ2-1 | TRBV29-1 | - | TGCAGCGTTGGGGTAGGGTCGAATGAGCAGTTCTTC | CSVGVGSNEQFF